This section outlines one TCR beta chain sequence together with its context. The sample belongs to a study of blood T cell repertoires in COVID-19. Study-wide context: The cDNA or gDNA used as material had been derived from T cells, B-cell-depleted T cells, or PBMCs.

Assay used: immunoSEQ multiplex PCR; TCRdb lists only in-frame clones, some missing. This table has around 70,000 clones, around 82% appearing once. The CDR3 is made up of 13 amino acids. CDR1 is LNHDA and CDR2 is SQIVND in the germline V gene (reference sequence). V lost 3 bases to trimming and J lost 4 bases, with 9 bases between them. Sequences were obtained from peripheral blood. The rearrangement links TRBV19 to TRBJ1-2; tentatively, D is TRBD1 (5 bases). The source of this sequence is a man aged 60 to 69 with acute or convalescent COVID-19. The CDR3: CASSIQGLYGYTF. Here the CDR3 DNA reads TGTGCCAGTAGTATCCAGGGTCTCTATGGCTACACCTTC.